The 2 T cell receptor beta chains below were found in one sample sequenced in a study of T cells in Graves' hyperthyroidism and ophthalmopathy. Amplified TCR beta CDR3 regions came from RNA transcripts. HTBI primers drove first-round RT-PCR of the TCR CDR3. TCRdb re-derived calls from the multiplex PCR reads in MiXCR, one entry per CDR3 protein. The sample includes about 770,000 distinct CDR3 sequences, roughly a sixth of them seen just once. Sequencing input: blood. Receptors originate from a woman in her forties or fifties with Graves' hyperthyroidism that later progressed to Graves' ophthalmopathy.

In this sample, this clonotype turned up a few times. The gene calls are TRBV2 and TRBJ2-3; 9 nucleotides align to TRBD2. The CDR3 totals 18 residues. The V gene end was trimmed by 2 bases and the J gene end by 0 bases; junction bases not matched to a gene: 9. The germline V gene encodes CDR1 SNHLY and CDR2 FYNNEI. The CDR3 here is CASSEIGTSGYSTDTQYF. DNA of the CDR3: TGTGCCAGCAGTGAAATAGGTACTAGCGGGTATAGCACAGATACGCAGTATTTT.

This clonotype occurred a few times. The V and J genes are TRBV6-2 or TRBV6-3 and TRBJ1-5; TRBD1 agrees at 7 bases. Germline V gene sequence: CDR1 MNHEY, CDR2 SVGEGT. This CDR3 spans 14 amino acids. Trimming removed 5 bases from V and 7 bases from J; junction bases left unmatched: 8. CDR3 in DNA: TGTGCCAGCAGTGCCGGACAGGAACGCCAGCCCCAGCATTTT. Protein sequence: CASSAGQERQPQHF.